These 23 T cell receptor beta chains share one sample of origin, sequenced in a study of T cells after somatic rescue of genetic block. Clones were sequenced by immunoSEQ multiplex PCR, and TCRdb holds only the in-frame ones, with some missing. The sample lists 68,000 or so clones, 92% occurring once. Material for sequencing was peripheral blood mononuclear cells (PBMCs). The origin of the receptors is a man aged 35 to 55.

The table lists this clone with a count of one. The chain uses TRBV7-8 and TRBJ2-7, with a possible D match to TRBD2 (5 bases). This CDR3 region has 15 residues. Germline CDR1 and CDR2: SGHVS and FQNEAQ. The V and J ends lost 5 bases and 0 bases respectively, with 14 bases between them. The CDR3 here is CASSPTRRSSYEQYF. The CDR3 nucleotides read TGTGCCAGCAGCCCTACTCGGAGGAGCTCCTACGAGCAGTACTTC.

CDR3 sequence reads: CASSGLDGTYEQYF. For the CDR3, the DNA is TGTGCCAGCAGCGGATTGGACGGAACCTACGAGCAGTACTTC. This chain joins TRBV11-2 and TRBJ2-5, with no clear D. Gene TRBJ2-7 matches the end of the DNA better, so the J call may be wrong. Looked up from germline, CDR1 is SGHAT and CDR2 is FQNNGV. This CDR3 contains 14 residues.

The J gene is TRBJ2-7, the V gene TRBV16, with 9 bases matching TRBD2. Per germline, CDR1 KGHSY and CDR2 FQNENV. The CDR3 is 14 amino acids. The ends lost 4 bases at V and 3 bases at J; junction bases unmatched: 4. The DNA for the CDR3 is TGTGCCAGCAGCCTCAGCGGGAGGAGCTACGAGCAGTACTTC. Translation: CASSLSGRSYEQYF.

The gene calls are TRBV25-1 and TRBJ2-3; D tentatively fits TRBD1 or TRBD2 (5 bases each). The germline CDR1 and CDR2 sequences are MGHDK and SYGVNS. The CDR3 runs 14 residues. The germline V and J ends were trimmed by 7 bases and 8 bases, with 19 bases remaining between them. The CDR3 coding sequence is TGTGCCAGCACCCCCGGGACCTCTCTTGGTACGCAGTATTTT. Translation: CASTPGTSLGTQYF.

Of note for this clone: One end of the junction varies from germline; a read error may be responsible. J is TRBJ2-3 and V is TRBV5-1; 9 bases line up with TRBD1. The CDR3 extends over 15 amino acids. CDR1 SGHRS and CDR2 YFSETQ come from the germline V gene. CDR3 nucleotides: TGCGCCAGCAGTTTGGACAGGGGCGGGACGGATACGCAGTATTTT. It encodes CASSLDRGGTDTQYF.

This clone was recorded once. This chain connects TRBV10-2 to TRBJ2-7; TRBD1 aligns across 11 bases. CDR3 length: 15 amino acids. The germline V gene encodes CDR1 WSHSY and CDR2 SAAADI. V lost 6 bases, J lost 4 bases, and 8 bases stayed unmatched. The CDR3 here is CASRKGTGGKYEQYF. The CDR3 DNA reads TGCGCCAGCAGAAAAGGGACAGGGGGTAAATACGAGCAGTACTTC.

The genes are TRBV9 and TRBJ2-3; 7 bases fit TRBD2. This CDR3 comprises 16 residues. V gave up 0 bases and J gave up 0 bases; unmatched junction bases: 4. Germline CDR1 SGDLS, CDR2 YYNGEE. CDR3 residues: CASSVGPAGSTDTQYF. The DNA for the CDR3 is TGTGCCAGCAGCGTAGGGCCAGCGGGGAGCACAGATACGCAGTATTTT. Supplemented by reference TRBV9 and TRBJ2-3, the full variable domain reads DSGVTQTPKHLITATGQRVTLRCSPRSGDLSVYWYQQSLDQGLQFLIQYYNGEERAKGNILERFSAQQFPDLHSELNLSSLELGDSALYFCASSVGPAGSTDTQYFGPGTRLTVL.

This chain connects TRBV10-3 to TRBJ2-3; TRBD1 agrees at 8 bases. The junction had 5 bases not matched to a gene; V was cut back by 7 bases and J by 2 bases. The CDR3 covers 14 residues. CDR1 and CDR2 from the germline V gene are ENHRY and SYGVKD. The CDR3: CAIKPTGVTDTQYF. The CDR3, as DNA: TGTGCCATCAAACCGACAGGGGTCACAGATACGCAGTATTTT.

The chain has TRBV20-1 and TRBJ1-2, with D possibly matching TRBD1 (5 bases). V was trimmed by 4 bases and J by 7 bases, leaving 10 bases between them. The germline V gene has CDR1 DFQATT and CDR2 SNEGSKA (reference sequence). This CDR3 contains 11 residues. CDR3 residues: CSANQGFGYTF. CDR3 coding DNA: TGCAGTGCTAACCAGGGTTTTGGCTACACCTTC.

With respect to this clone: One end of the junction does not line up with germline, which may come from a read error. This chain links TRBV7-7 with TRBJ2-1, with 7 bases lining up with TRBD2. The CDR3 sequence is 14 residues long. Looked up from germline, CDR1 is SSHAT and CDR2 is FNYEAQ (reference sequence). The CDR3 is CASSHGDYSTEQFF. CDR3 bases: TGTGCTAGCAGCCATGGGGACTACTCTACTGAGCAGTTCTTC.

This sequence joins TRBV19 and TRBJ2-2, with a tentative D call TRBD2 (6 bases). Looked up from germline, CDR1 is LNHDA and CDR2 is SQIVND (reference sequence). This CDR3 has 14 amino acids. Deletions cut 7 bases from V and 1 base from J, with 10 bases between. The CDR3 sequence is CASKGRGNTGELFF. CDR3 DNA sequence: TGTGCCAGTAAGGGGCGGGGGAACACCGGGGAGCTGTTTTTT.

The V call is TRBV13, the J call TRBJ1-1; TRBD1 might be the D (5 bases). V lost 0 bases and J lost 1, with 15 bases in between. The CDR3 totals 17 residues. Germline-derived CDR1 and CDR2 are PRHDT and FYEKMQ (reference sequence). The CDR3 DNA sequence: TGTGCCAGCAGCTTAGGAGGGAAGGGGTGGGGGAACACTGAAGCTTTCTTT. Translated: CASSLGGKGWGNTEAFF. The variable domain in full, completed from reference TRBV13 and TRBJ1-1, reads AAGVIQSPRHLIKEKRETATLKCYPIPRHDTVYWYQQGPGQDPQFLISFYEKMQSDKGSIPDRFSAQQFSDYHSELNMSSLELGDSALYFCASSLGGKGWGNTEAFFGQGTRLTVV.

CDR3 sequence: CASSYSGRYYGYTF. The CDR3 DNA sequence: TGTGCCAGCAGTTACTCGGGTCGGTACTATGGCTACACCTTC. V and J are TRBV6-5 and TRBJ1-2; no clear D. Trimming left V 0 bases short and J 3 bases short, with 8 bases between. Germline CDR1 MNHEY, CDR2 SVGAGI. This CDR3 has 14 amino acids.

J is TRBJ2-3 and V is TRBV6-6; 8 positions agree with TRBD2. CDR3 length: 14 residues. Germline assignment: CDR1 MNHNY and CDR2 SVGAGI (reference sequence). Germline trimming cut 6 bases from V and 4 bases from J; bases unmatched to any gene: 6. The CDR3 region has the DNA TGTGCCAGCAGCGCCGGGAGGGGTCCAGATACGCAGTATTTT. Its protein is CASSAGRGPDTQYF.

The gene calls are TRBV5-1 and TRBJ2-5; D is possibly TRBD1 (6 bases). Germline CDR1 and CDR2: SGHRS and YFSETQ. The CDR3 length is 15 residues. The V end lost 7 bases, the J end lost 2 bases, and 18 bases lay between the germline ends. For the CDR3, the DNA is TGCGCCAGCGGAGGAAAATCAGGGGTGCAAGAGACCCAGTACTTC. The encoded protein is CASGGKSGVQETQYF. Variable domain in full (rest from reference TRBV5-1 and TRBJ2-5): KAGVTQTPRYLIKTRGQQVTLSCSPISGHRSVSWYQQTPGQGLQFLFEYFSETQRNKGNFPGRFSGRQFSNSRSEMNVSTLELGDSALYLCASGGKSGVQETQYFGPGTRLLVL.

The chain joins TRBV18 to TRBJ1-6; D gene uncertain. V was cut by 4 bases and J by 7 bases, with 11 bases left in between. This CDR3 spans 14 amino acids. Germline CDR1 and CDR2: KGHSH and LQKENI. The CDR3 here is CASSRDGKNSPLHF. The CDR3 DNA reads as TGTGCCAGCTCACGAGATGGTAAAAATTCACCCCTCCACTTT.

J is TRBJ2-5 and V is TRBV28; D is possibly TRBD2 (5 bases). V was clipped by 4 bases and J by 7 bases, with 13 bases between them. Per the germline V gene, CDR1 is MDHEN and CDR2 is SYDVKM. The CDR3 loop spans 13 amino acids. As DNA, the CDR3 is TGTGCCAGCAGTTCCTCGGGGAAGGGGACCCAGTACTTC. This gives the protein CASSSSGKGTQYF.

CDR3 amino acids: CASSFGTPGELFF. CDR3 nucleotides: TGTGCCAGCAGCTTCGGAACGCCCGGGGAGCTGTTTTTT. This chain uses TRBV7-6 with TRBJ2-2, with D hard to call. The ends were cut back, 3 bases at V and 6 bases at J, with 8 bases in the middle. The germline V gene has CDR1 SGHVS and CDR2 FNYEAQ. The length of the CDR3 is 13 residues.

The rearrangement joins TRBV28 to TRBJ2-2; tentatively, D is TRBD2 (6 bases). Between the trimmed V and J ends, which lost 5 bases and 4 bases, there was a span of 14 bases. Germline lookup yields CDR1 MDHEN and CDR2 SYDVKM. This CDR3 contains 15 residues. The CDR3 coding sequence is TGTGCCAGCAGTAACCTTGGCGGGGCCACCGGGGAGCTGTTTTTT. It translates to CASSNLGGATGELFF.

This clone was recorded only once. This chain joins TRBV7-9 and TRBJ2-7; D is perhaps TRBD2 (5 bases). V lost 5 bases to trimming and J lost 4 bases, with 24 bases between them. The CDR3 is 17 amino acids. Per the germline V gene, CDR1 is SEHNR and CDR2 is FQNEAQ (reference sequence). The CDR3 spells CASSRYGTSPPRYEQYF. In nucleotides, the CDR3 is TGTGCCAGCAGCCGTTATGGAACTAGTCCCCCGAGGTACGAGCAGTACTTC.

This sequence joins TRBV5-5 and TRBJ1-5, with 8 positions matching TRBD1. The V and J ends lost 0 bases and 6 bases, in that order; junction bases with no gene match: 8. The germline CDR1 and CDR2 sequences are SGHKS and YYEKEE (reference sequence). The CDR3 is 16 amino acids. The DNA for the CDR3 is TGTGCCAGCAGCTTGGTGTGGACAGGGAGTAGTCAGCCCCAGCATTTT. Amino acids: CASSLVWTGSSQPQHF.

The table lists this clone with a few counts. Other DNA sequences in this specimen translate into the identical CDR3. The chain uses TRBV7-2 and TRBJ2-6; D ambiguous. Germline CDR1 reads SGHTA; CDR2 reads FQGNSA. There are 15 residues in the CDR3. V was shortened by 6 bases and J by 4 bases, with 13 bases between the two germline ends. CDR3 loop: CASSSRRAGANVLTF. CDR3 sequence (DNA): TGTGCCAGCAGTTCCCGTCGAGCGGGGGCCAACGTCCTGACTTTC.

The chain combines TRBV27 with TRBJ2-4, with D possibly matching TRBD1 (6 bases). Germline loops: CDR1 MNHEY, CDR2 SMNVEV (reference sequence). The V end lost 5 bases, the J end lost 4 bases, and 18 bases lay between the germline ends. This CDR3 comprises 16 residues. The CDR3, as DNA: TGTGCCAGCAGTCCTAGACAGGCCCCAATGAAAAACATTCAGTACTTC. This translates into CASSPRQAPMKNIQYF.